This T cell receptor (beta chain) was recovered during a study of blood T cell repertoires in COVID-19. V shed 4 bases and J 3 bases; nucleotides not matched to a gene: 11. The CDR3 length is 17 residues. Per germline, CDR1 SGHTA and CDR2 FQGNSA. Here immunoSEQ multiplex PCR was the method, and the copy in TCRdb shows in-frame clones only, minus some. The sample has over 450,000 clones; 75% to 90% are singletons. Source material: peripheral blood. The TCR was taken from a man younger than 35 with COVID-19, enrolled during active disease. This chain joins TRBV7-2 and TRBJ2-7, with TRBD2 identical over 11 bases. The CDR3 region has the DNA TGTGCCAGCAGCTCCCGCCTACTAGCGGGAGAGGGCTACGAGCAGTACTTC. Its protein product is CASSSRLLAGEGYEQYF. The full variable domain, completed using reference TRBV7-2 and TRBJ2-7, is GAGVSQSPSNKVTEKGKDVELRCDPISGHTALYWYRQSLGQGLEFLIYFQGNSAPDKSGLPSDRFSAERTGGSVSTLTIQRTQQEDSAVYLCASSSRLLAGEGYEQYFGPGTRLTVT.